A single sample is the source of the 27 T cell receptor beta chains below, sequenced in a study of control samples from healthy donors and cancer patients. The assay was immunoSEQ multiplex PCR, and TCRdb's table has in-frame clones only and misses some. The data contain 130,000 or so clones, 85% to 95% of them singletons. Specimen: blood. The receptors stem from a man aged 35 to 55 in good health.

The V call is TRBV27, the J call TRBJ1-1; D is unclear. Germline loops: CDR1 MNHEY, CDR2 SMNVEV (reference sequence). There are 14 residues in the CDR3. The V end was cut by 6 bases, the J end by 0 bases, with 11 bases between. The CDR3 here is CASSQTALNTEAFF. The CDR3 DNA sequence: TGTGCCAGCAGCCAGACTGCCTTGAACACTGAAGCTTTCTTT.

The V and J genes are TRBV6-5 and TRBJ2-7; D might be TRBD1 (6 bases). The V end lost 6 bases, the J end lost 6 bases, and 9 bases lay between the germline ends. Germline CDR1 is MNHEY and CDR2 is SVGAGI. CDR3 length: 11 amino acids. CDR3 sequence (DNA): TGTGCCAGCAGACAGGGTACCGAGCAGTACTTC. Residues: CASRQGTEQYF.

V and J are TRBV7-9 and TRBJ2-1, with D possibly TRBD2 on 6 matching bases. The CDR3 covers 16 residues. Germline CDR1 and CDR2: SEHNR and FQNEAQ (reference sequence). V dropped 3 bases and J dropped 6 bases, with 18 bases sitting between them. CDR3 sequence reads: CASSFSSRLGSNEQFF. The DNA of the CDR3 is TGTGCCAGCAGCTTCTCGTCAAGACTAGGTTCCAATGAGCAGTTCTTC. The variable domain in full, with the rest retrieved from reference TRBV7-9 and TRBJ2-1, is DTGVSQNPRHKITKRGQNVTFRCDPISEHNRLYWYRQTLGQGPEFLTYFQNEAQLEKSRLLSDRFSAERPKGSFSTLEIQRTEQGDSAMYLCASSFSSRLGSNEQFFGPGTRLTVL.

The sample holds a few counts of this clone. This chain joins TRBV18 and TRBJ1-5; TRBD1 agrees at 9 bases. Trimming took 3 bases from V and 2 from J; bases not matched to a gene: 2. CDR1 is KGHSH, CDR2 LQKENI, per germline. The CDR3 has 15 residues. The CDR3 reads CASSPTGGGNQPQHF. The DNA for the CDR3 is TGTGCCAGCTCACCGACAGGGGGAGGCAATCAGCCCCAGCATTTT.

The sample holds a few counts of this clone. The chain couples TRBV5-8 to TRBJ1-1; 9 nucleotides align to TRBD1. The CDR3 is 14 residues long. J gave up 4 bases and V 0 bases, and 1 base lay outside the gene matches. Germline V gene lookup returns CDR1 SGHTS and CDR2 YDEGEE. The DNA for the CDR3 is TGTGCCAGCAGCTTGGAGACAGGGGGCACTGAAGCTTTCTTT. Translation: CASSLETGGTEAFF.

The J gene is TRBJ1-5, the V gene TRBV7-8; 7 bases map to TRBD1. The CDR3 loop spans 15 amino acids. The ends lost 4 bases at V and 4 bases at J; junction bases unmatched: 7. CDR1 and CDR2 (germline): SGHVS, FQNEAQ. The CDR3 bases are TGTGCCAGCAGCTCCGGAGGGACAGTTAATCAGCCCCAGCATTTT. Protein sequence: CASSSGGTVNQPQHF. Looking up the rest from reference TRBV7-8 and TRBJ1-5 gives the full variable domain: GAGVSQSPRYKVAKRGQDVALRCDPISGHVSLFWYQQALGQGPEFLTYFQNEAQLDKSGLPSDRFFAERPEGSVSTLKIQRTQQEDSAVYLCASSSGGTVNQPQHFGDGTRLSIL.

The chain combines TRBV5-3 with TRBJ1-2; 8 bases map to TRBD1. TRBV5-3 is filed as an ORF, its function uncertain. The CDR3 runs to 15 residues. The trim removed 0 bases at V and 2 bases at J, leaving 3 bases unmatched. In DNA, the CDR3 is TGTGCCAGAAGCTTGGTTGGGACAGGAAACTATGGCTACACCTTC. Translated: CARSLVGTGNYGYTF.

The chain employs TRBV6-5 and TRBJ2-2; 10 positions match TRBD1. Germline V lookup: CDR1 MNHEY, CDR2 SVGAGI. The CDR3 runs 15 residues. V trimming: 5 bases; J trimming: 5 bases; junction bases outside the gene matches: 5. CDR3 region: CASSKGTGETGELFF. CDR3 DNA: TGTGCCAGCAGTAAGGGGACAGGGGAGACCGGGGAGCTGTTTTTT.

The chain is built from TRBV15 and TRBJ1-1; D not resolved. Trimming removed 0 bases from V and 1 base from J, with 9 bases in between. CDR1 and CDR2 from the germline V gene are LNHNV and YYDKDF (reference sequence). This CDR3 is 15 amino acids long. The CDR3, as DNA: TGTGCCACCAGCAGAGATGTAGGGCAGAACACTGAAGCTTTCTTT. Its translation is CATSRDVGQNTEAFF. The full variable domain, in which reference TRBV15 and TRBJ1-1 provide the parts outside the CDR3, is DAMVIQNPRYQVTQFGKPVTLSCSQTLNHNVMYWYQQKSSQAPKLLFHYYDKDFNNEADTPDNFQSRRPNTSFCFLDIRSPGLGDTAMYLCATSRDVGQNTEAFFGQGTRLTVV.

The chain has TRBV3-1 (or the pseudogene TRBV3-2) and TRBJ2-3; 8 bases line up with TRBD2. The CDR3 is 16 amino acids. J gave up 5 bases and V 2 bases, and 9 bases lay outside the gene matches. CDR1 is LGHDT, CDR2 YNNKEL, per germline (reference sequence). Here the CDR3 reads CASSQRRGLAGDTQYF. The CDR3, as DNA: TGTGCCAGCAGCCAAAGGAGAGGGCTAGCGGGAGATACGCAGTATTTT.

The rearrangement links TRBV27 to TRBJ1-5; D may be TRBD1 (6 bases). The CDR3 is 14 amino acids. Germline lookup yields CDR1 MNHEY and CDR2 SMNVEV (reference sequence). Trimming took 2 bases from V and 2 from J, leaving 7 bases between them. The DNA of the CDR3 is TGTGCCAGCAGTTTAAGGGGGGGCAATCAGCCCCAGCATTTT. Protein: CASSLRGGNQPQHF.

This sequence joins TRBV19 and TRBJ2-1; D is uncertain. Germline values: CDR1 LNHDA, CDR2 SQIVND (reference sequence). This CDR3 spans 14 amino acids. The V and J ends lost 5 bases and 1 base respectively, with 9 bases between them. CDR3 in DNA: TGTGCCAGTAGTCCCGCCCTTTCCTACAATGAGCAGTTCTTC. This sequence encodes CASSPALSYNEQFF.

This clone has more than one count but fewer than ten. The chain combines TRBV28 with TRBJ1-6, with 8 bases that match TRBD1. Germline CDR1 is MDHEN and CDR2 is SYDVKM. This CDR3 contains 15 residues. Unmatched junction bases numbered 10, after V lost 5 bases and J lost 10 bases. The DNA of the CDR3 is TGTGCCAGCAGTACCGGGACAGGACCCCGGTCACCCCTCCACTTT. Translated, it gives CASSTGTGPRSPLHF. The full variable domain, its missing parts supplied by reference TRBV28 and TRBJ1-6, is DVKVTQSSRYLVKRTGEKVFLECVQDMDHENMFWYRQDPGLGLRLIYFSYDVKMKEKGDIPEGYSVSREKKERFSLILESASTNQTSMYLCASSTGTGPRSPLHFGNGTRLTVT.

The J gene is TRBJ1-4, the V gene TRBV18; D is possibly TRBD1 (5 bases). The CDR3 extends over 16 amino acids. V was shortened by 1 base and J by 3 bases, with 12 bases between the two germline ends. Germline lookup yields CDR1 KGHSH and CDR2 LQKENI. The CDR3, as DNA: TGTGCCAGCTCACCACGACCGGGGGTATCTAATGAAAAACTGTTTTTT. Protein: CASSPRPGVSNEKLFF.

The chain couples TRBV30 to TRBJ2-7, with 7 nucleotides matching TRBD2. CDR1 is GTSNPN, CDR2 SVGIG, per germline (reference sequence). The CDR3 has 13 residues. Trimming at V came to 2 bases and at J to 5 bases, leaving 6 bases not matched to a gene. CDR3 residues: CAWSFRGRHEQYF. For the CDR3, the DNA is TGTGCCTGGAGTTTTCGCGGGAGACACGAGCAGTACTTC.

As to this clone: Other nucleotide sequences in the sample specify the same CDR3. V usage is TRBV9 and J usage is TRBJ1-1, with D unresolved. CDR1 is SGDLS and CDR2 is YYNGEE in the germline V gene. V was trimmed by 0 bases and J by 1 base, leaving 7 bases between them. The CDR3 contains 14 residues. The CDR3 loop is CASSVGTANTEAFF. The CDR3 DNA sequence: TGTGCCAGCAGCGTAGGTACAGCGAACACTGAAGCTTTCTTT.

This clone appeared a single time. The V gene is TRBV6-1, the J gene TRBJ1-4; D gene uncertain. V was cut by 3 bases and J by 0 bases, with 11 bases left in between. CDR1 is MNHNS and CDR2 is SASEGT in the germline V gene. The CDR3 contains 16 residues. CDR3 sequence: CASSEKRIATNEKLFF. The CDR3 region has the DNA TGTGCCAGCAGTGAGAAGAGGATTGCAACTAATGAAAAACTGTTTTTT.

The chain links TRBV5-1 to TRBJ1-6; D might be TRBD1 (6 bases). In germline, CDR1 is SGHRS, CDR2 YFSETQ. Trimming took off 2 bases at V and 6 bases at J, with 9 bases between the two ends. The CDR3 length is 14 residues. The CDR3 DNA sequence: TGCGCCAGCAGCTTAACAGGGACTAATTCACCCCTCCACTTT. Protein sequence: CASSLTGTNSPLHF.

The V gene is TRBV14, the J gene TRBJ2-7; 10 positions agree with TRBD1. Germline lookup yields CDR1 SGHDN and CDR2 FVKESK. V lost 1 base to trimming and J lost 3 bases; unmatched junction nucleotides: 0. The CDR3 totals 14 residues. CDR3 sequence (DNA): TGTGCCAGCAGCCAAGGGACAGGGGGCTACGAGCAGTACTTC. This translates into CASSQGTGGYEQYF.

The CDR3 sequence is CASSYGTGELFF. CDR3 DNA sequence: TGTGCCAGCAGTTACGGGACCGGGGAGCTGTTTTTT. This chain joins TRBV6-6 and TRBJ2-2; D gene uncertain. Germline CDR1 and CDR2: MNHNY and SVGAGI (reference sequence). The V gene lost 2 bases and the J gene lost 5 bases, with 3 bases spanning the gap. This CDR3 contains 12 residues.

The rearrangement links TRBV12-3 or TRBV12-4 to TRBJ2-1; D gene uncertain. Trimming removed 2 bases at V and 9 bases at J, with 8 bases between. CDR3 length: 12 amino acids. The CDR3 coding sequence is TGTGCCAGCAGTTTACCAGCTCGTGAGCAGTTCTTC. Translation gives CASSLPAREQFF.

The chain joins TRBV7-9 to TRBJ1-3; D is ambiguous. The CDR3 runs to 14 residues. Trimming took off 2 bases at V and 0 bases at J, with 5 bases between the two ends. Per the germline V gene, CDR1 is SEHNR and CDR2 is FQNEAQ (reference sequence). The CDR3 DNA follows: TGTGCCAGCAGCTTAAAAAACTCTGGAAACACCATATATTTT. This sequence encodes CASSLKNSGNTIYF.

With respect to this clone: The junction differs from germline at one of its ends, possibly a read error. The V and J genes are TRBV4-3 and TRBJ2-2; D tentatively reads TRBD1 or TRBD2 (5 bases each). The V gene's germline CDR1 is LGHNA and CDR2 YSLEER. CDR3 size: 15 residues. CDR3 DNA sequence: TGCGCCAGCGCCCCGGGACGACGGAACCCCGGGGAGCTGTTTTTT. Amino acids: CASAPGRRNPGELFF.

The rearrangement links TRBV6-5 to TRBJ2-7, with 10 bases that match TRBD1. V dropped 6 bases and J dropped 7; count of bases not matched to a gene: 6. Germline-derived CDR1 and CDR2 are MNHEY and SVGAGI. The CDR3 consists of 13 residues. The CDR3 DNA is TGTGCCAGCAGCCGACAGGGGGCGGGGGAGCAGTACTTC. Its translation: CASSRQGAGEQYF.

DNA for the CDR3: TGCGCCAGCAGCTCACCGGACAGGGTGGATCCTGAAGCTTTCTTT. This sequence encodes CASSSPDRVDPEAFF. J is TRBJ1-1 and V is TRBV5-1; 8 nucleotides align to TRBD1. The germline CDR1 and CDR2 sequences are SGHRS and YFSETQ. J lost 6 bases, V lost 3 bases, and 10 bases had no gene match. This CDR3 is built from 15 residues.

The rearrangement uses TRBV3-1 (or the pseudogene TRBV3-2) and TRBJ1-1, with D possibly being TRBD1 (5 bases). This CDR3 is 13 amino acids long. The germline V gene has CDR1 LGHDT and CDR2 YNNKEL (reference sequence). V lost 3 bases and J 5 bases, leaving 10 bases between the germline ends. The DNA of the CDR3 is TGTGCCAGCAGCCAGACAGCGGGGACTGAAGCTTTCTTT. This encodes CASSQTAGTEAFF.

The chain has TRBV19 and TRBJ1-2; unclear D gene. CDR3 length: 11 amino acids. Trimming cost V 9 bases and J 4 bases, with 9 bases left between them. From germline, CDR1 is LNHDA and CDR2 SQIVND (reference sequence). This CDR3 is CARLVSYGYTF. In DNA, the CDR3 is TGTGCCAGACTAGTTAGCTATGGCTACACCTTC.